This passage covers 10 T cell receptor beta chains from one sample sequenced in a study of T cells in Graves' hyperthyroidism and ophthalmopathy. Amplification of TCR beta CDR3 regions used RNA as the template. HTBI primers were employed in a first-round RT-PCR of the TCR CDR3. TCRdb fed the multiplex PCR reads into MiXCR, producing one record per CDR3 protein. Among some 400,000 distinct CDR3 sequences, around 13% were seen once, and the ten largest hold roughly 9.6%. Sample: blood. These receptors originate from a woman aged 60-75 years with Graves' hyperthyroidism.

This clonotype was counted many times. The chain recombines TRBV3-1 with TRBJ2-7; 9 nucleotides agree with TRBD2. The CDR3 consists of 16 residues. The ends lost 4 bases at V and 2 bases at J; junction bases unmatched: 9. In germline, CDR1 is LGHDT, CDR2 YNNKEL (reference sequence). The CDR3 DNA reads as TGTGCCAGCAGCCCCAATAGCGGGAGCCTTCCCTACGAGCAGTACTTC. Its translation: CASSPNSGSLPYEQYF.

There are a few counts of this clonotype. This chain links TRBV7-9 with TRBJ2-7; 14 bases are shared with TRBD2. CDR3 length: 15 residues. Trimming took 5 bases from V and 6 from J; bases not matched to a gene: 6. The germline CDR1 and CDR2 sequences are SEHNR and FQNEAQ (reference sequence). CDR3: CASSPPGTSGSEQYF. CDR3 bases: TGTGCCAGCAGCCCACCCGGGACTAGCGGGAGCGAGCAGTACTTC.

Ten or more counts support this clonotype. The chain has TRBV10-3 and TRBJ1-1, with D maybe TRBD1 (5 bases). CDR1 is ENHRY, CDR2 SYGVKD, per germline. V was shortened by 11 bases and J by 6 bases, with 13 bases between the two germline ends. The CDR3 extends over 11 amino acids. The CDR3: CAAPRGPEAFF. CDR3 in DNA: TGTGCCGCGCCGAGGGGTCCTGAAGCTTTCTTT.

This clonotype occurred a few times. The chain uses TRBV20-1 and TRBJ1-5; D call uncertain. The CDR3 runs to 13 residues. With 1 base removed from V and 3 bases from J, the gap between germline ends came to 7 bases. Germline-derived CDR1 and CDR2 are DFQATT and SNEGSKA (reference sequence). Here the CDR3 DNA reads TGCAGTGCTAGAGTTAACACCAATCAGCCCCAGCATTTT. It codes for CSARVNTNQPQHF.

CDR3 nucleotide sequence: TGTGCCACCAGTGACCCTGACCGGTACCAAGAGACCCAGTACTTC. Its protein product is CATSDPDRYQETQYF. This sequence joins TRBV24-1 and TRBJ2-5, with D uncertain. From germline, CDR1 is KGHDR and CDR2 SFDVKD. CDR3 length: 15 residues. V lost 4 bases and J 0 bases, leaving 11 bases between the germline ends.

Worth noting for this clonotype: One end of the junction does not line up with germline, which may come from a read error. This chain links TRBV4-1 with TRBJ2-3, with TRBD2 matching over 13 bases. Germline lookup yields CDR1 MGHRA and CDR2 YSYEKL. CDR3 length equals 17 residues. The DNA of the CDR3 is TGCGCCAGCAGCCCTGGGACTAGCGGGATCAGCACAGGTACGCAGTATTTT. The encoded protein is CASSPGTSGISTGTQYF.

This chain uses TRBV10-3 with TRBJ1-3; no firm D call. V lost 3 bases and J lost 4, with 4 bases in between. The CDR3 consists of 12 residues. Germline V lookup: CDR1 ENHRY, CDR2 SYGVKD. The CDR3 reads CAISDFGNTIYF. For the CDR3, the DNA is TGTGCCATCAGTGATTTCGGAAACACCATATATTTT.

Many counts were recorded for this clonotype. The rearrangement joins TRBV27 to TRBJ2-1; 7 bases line up with TRBD2. Germline assignment: CDR1 MNHEY and CDR2 SMNVEV (reference sequence). V gave up 10 bases and J gave up 2 bases; unmatched junction bases: 26. CDR3 length: 20 amino acids. The CDR3: CATQRKGTMRGLLTYNEQFF. CDR3 sequence (DNA): TGTGCCACACAACGCAAAGGGACTATGCGGGGATTGTTGACCTACAATGAGCAGTTCTTC.

This clonotype was observed a few times. V usage is TRBV6-1 and J usage is TRBJ1-2; D ambiguous. The CDR3 consists of 13 residues. Germline V gene sequence: CDR1 MNHNS, CDR2 SASEGT. V was trimmed by 7 bases and J by 4 bases, leaving 13 bases between them. The DNA for the CDR3 is TGTGCCAGCATAGACCGGGTCGGCTATGGCTACACCTTC. Encoded protein: CASIDRVGYGYTF.

At least ten counts were recorded for this clonotype. The chain links TRBV5-1 to TRBJ1-2, with D uncertain. Germline V gives CDR1 SGHRS, CDR2 YFSETQ. The germline V and J ends were trimmed by 1 base and 4 bases, with 8 bases remaining between them. CDR3 length: 13 residues. The CDR3 DNA is TGCGCCAGCAGCTTGTCGCTTCTCTATGGCTACACCTTC. This gives the protein CASSLSLLYGYTF.